Below are 7 T cell receptor beta chains sequenced from a single sample in a study of OX40 agonist ivuxolimab in advanced cancers. Profiling relied on immunoSEQ multiplex PCR, and the TCRdb table lists in-frame clones only, not all of them. This table has tens of thousands of clones, 80% to 90% appearing once. Sequenced material: CD4+ or CD8+ T cells sorted from blood, taken in a trial of the OX40 agonist ivuxolimab. These receptors originate from an adult with an advanced solid tumor such as melanoma, head and neck, liver or kidney cancer.

The chain has TRBV5-4 and TRBJ2-7; 10 bases agree with TRBD1. The CDR3 covers 15 residues. J was trimmed by 4 bases and V by 0 bases; bases with no gene match: 4. The germline V gene has CDR1 SGHNT and CDR2 YYREEE (reference sequence). CDR3 sequence (DNA): TGTGCCAGCAGCTTGGAAAGGACAGGGGGATACGAGCAGTACTTC. This gives the protein CASSLERTGGYEQYF. The entire variable domain, with the rest obtained from reference TRBV5-4 and TRBJ2-7, is as follows: ETGVTQSPTHLIKTRGQQVTLRCSSQSGHNTVSWYQQALGQGPQFIFQYYREEENGRGNFPPRFSGLQFPNYSSELNVNALELDDSALYLCASSLERTGGYEQYFGPGTRLTVT.

This clone was counted between two and nine times. This chain links TRBV30 with TRBJ1-3; weak D call: TRBD1 (5 bases). CDR1 is GTSNPN, CDR2 SVGIG, per germline (reference sequence). This CDR3 has 14 amino acids. Trimming took 3 bases from V and 5 from J, leaving 14 bases between them. CDR3 sequence: CAWRDSRGRNTIYF. CDR3 in DNA: TGTGCCTGGAGGGATTCAAGGGGAAGAAACACCATATATTTT.

The chain has TRBV4-3 and TRBJ2-6; D gene uncertain. Trimming took off 0 bases at V and 0 bases at J, with 9 bases between the two ends. The CDR3 has 17 residues. Germline CDR1 and CDR2: LGHNA and YSLEER. In DNA, the CDR3 is TGCGCCAGCAGCCAAGAGGTTCCTATCTCTGGGGCCAACGTCCTGACTTTC. Its protein product is CASSQEVPISGANVLTF.

The rearrangement joins TRBV4-2 to TRBJ1-1; 7 positions match TRBD1. Per germline, CDR1 LGHNA and CDR2 YNFKEQ. Unmatched junction bases numbered 12, after V lost 5 bases and J lost 0 bases. The CDR3 contains 17 residues. The CDR3 nucleotides are TGTGCCAGCAGCGGGAGGGACAGAGGAGGTTTGAACACTGAAGCTTTCTTT. Translation gives CASSGRDRGGLNTEAFF.

The chain links TRBV11-2 to TRBJ2-1; D gene unclear. Between the trimmed V and J ends, which lost 5 bases and 2 bases, there was a span of 1 base. The CDR3 totals 11 residues. The V gene's germline CDR1 is SGHAT and CDR2 FQNNGV. CDR3 region: CASSAYNEQFF. CDR3 sequence (DNA): TGTGCCAGCAGCGCCTACAATGAGCAGTTCTTC.

The chain couples TRBV4-3 to TRBJ2-5, with D maybe TRBD1 (6 bases). The CDR3 totals 16 residues. The germline CDR1 and CDR2 sequences are LGHNA and YSLEER. Trimming removed 4 bases from V and 4 bases from J, with 19 bases in between. CDR3 coding DNA: TGCGCCAGCAGCCGAGGGAACAGGGTTTTGGGAGAGACCCAGTACTTC. Translated, it gives CASSRGNRVLGETQYF.

V usage is TRBV7-9 and J usage is TRBJ2-3; perhaps TRBD1 as D (6 bases). V shed 1 base and J shed 9 bases, with 14 bases lying between them. Looked up from germline, CDR1 is SEHNR and CDR2 is FQNEAQ (reference sequence). There are 14 residues in the CDR3. CDR3 sequence (DNA): TGTGCCAGCAGCTTAGAGACAGGACCAGCAACGCAGTATTTT. It yields the protein CASSLETGPATQYF.